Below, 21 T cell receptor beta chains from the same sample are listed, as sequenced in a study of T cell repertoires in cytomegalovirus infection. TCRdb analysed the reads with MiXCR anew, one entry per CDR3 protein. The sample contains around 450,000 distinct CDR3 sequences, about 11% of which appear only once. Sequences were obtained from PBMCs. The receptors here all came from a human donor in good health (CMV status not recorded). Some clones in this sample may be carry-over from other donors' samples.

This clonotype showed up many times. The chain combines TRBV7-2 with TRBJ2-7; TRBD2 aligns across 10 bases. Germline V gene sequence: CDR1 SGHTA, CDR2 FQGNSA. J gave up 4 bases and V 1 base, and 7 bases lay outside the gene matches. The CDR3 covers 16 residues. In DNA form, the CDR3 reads TGTGCCAGCAGCTTAGATGCTAGCGGGGGAGGATACGAGCAGTACTTC. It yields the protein CASSLDASGGGYEQYF. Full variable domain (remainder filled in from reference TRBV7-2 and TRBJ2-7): GAGVSQSPSNKVTEKGKDVELRCDPISGHTALYWYRQSLGQGLEFLIYFQGNSAPDKSGLPSDRFSAERTGGSVSTLTIQRTQQEDSAVYLCASSLDASGGGYEQYFGPGTRLTVT.

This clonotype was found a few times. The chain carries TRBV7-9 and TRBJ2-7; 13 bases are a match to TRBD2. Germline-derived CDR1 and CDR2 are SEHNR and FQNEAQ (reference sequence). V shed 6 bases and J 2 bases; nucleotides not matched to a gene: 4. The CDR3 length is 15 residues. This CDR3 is CASRGTSGVAYEQYF. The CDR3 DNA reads TGTGCCAGCAGAGGGACTAGCGGGGTCGCCTACGAGCAGTACTTC. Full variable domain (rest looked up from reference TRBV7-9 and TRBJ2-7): DTGVSQNPRHKITKRGQNVTFRCDPISEHNRLYWYRQTLGQGPEFLTYFQNEAQLEKSRLLSDRFSAERPKGSFSTLEIQRTEQGDSAMYLCASRGTSGVAYEQYFGPGTRLTVT.

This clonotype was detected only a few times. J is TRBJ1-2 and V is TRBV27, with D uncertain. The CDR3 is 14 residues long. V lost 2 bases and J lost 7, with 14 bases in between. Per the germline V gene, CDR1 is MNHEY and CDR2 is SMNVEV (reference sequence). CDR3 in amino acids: CASSLGLLDGGYTF. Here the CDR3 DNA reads TGTGCCAGCAGTTTAGGACTTCTTGATGGTGGCTACACCTTC.

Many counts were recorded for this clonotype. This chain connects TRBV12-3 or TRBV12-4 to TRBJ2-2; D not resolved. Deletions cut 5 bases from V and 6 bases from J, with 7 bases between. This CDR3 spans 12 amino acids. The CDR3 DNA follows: TGTGCCAGCAGTCCCTTCCCCGGGGAGCTGTTTTTT. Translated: CASSPFPGELFF.

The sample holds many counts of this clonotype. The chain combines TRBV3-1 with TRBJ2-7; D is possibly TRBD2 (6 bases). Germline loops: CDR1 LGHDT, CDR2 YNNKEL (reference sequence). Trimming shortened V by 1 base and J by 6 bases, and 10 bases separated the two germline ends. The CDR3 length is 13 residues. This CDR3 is CASSQVGSGEQYF. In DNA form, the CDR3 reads TGTGCCAGCAGCCAAGTCGGTAGCGGCGAGCAGTACTTC.

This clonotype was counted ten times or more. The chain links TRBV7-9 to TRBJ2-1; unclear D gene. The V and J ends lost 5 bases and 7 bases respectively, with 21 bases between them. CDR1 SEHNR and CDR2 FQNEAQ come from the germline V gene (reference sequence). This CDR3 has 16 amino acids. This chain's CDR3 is CASSPSLPPSGNEQFF. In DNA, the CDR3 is TGTGCCAGCAGCCCCTCACTTCCCCCGAGTGGGAATGAGCAGTTCTTC.

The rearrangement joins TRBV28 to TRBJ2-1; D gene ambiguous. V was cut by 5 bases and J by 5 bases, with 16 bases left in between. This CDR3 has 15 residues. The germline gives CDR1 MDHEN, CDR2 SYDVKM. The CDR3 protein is CASSGEEIPNNEQFF. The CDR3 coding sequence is TGTGCCAGCAGTGGGGAAGAGATACCAAACAATGAGCAGTTCTTC.

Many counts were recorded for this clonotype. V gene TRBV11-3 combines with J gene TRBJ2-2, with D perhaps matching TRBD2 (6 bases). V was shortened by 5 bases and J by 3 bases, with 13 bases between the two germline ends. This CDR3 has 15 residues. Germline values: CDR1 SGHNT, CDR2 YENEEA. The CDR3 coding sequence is TGTGCCAGCAGCCCGGGACTCGAAGACACCGGGGAGCTGTTTTTT. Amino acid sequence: CASSPGLEDTGELFF.

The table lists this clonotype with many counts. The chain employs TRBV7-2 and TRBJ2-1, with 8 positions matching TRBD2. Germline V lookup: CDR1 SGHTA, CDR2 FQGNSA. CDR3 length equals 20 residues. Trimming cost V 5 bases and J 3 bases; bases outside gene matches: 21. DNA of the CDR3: TGTGCCAGCAGCCCCGCTCTGGGGCTAGCGGGCCTCCACCGCTACAATGAGCAGTTCTTC. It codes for CASSPALGLAGLHRYNEQFF.

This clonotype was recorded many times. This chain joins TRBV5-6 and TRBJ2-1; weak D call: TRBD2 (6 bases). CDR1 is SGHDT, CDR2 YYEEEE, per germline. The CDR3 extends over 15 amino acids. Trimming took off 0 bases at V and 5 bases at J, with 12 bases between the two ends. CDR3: CASSLGAGRNNEQFF. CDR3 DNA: TGTGCCAGCAGCTTGGGGGCGGGAAGGAACAATGAGCAGTTCTTC.

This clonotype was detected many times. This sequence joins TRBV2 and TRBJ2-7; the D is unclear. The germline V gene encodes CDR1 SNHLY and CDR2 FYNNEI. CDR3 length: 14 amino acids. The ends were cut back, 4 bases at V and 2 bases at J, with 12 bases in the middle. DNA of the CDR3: TGTGCCAGCAGTGTAATAGCCCTCGCCTACGAGCAGTACTTC. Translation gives CASSVIALAYEQYF.

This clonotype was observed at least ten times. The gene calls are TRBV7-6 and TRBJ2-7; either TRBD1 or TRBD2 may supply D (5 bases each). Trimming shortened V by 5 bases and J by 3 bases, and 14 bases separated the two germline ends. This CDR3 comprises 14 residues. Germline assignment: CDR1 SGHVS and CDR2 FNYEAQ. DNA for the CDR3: TGTGCCAGCAGCCCGGACCCGAGGGGCTACGAGCAGTACTTC. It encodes CASSPDPRGYEQYF.

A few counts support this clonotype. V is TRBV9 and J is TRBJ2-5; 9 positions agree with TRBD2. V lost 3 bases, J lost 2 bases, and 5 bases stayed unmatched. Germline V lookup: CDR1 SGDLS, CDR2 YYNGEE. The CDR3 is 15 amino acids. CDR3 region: CASSGAGGRQETQYF. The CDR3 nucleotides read TGTGCCAGCAGCGGGGCGGGAGGGCGGCAAGAGACCCAGTACTTC.

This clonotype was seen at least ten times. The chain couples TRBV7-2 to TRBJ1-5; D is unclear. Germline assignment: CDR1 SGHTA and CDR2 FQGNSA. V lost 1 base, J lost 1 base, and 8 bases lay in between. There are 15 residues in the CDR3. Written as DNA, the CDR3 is TGTGCCAGCAGCTTAGGGGCAGGAAGCAATCAGCCCCAGCATTTT. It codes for CASSLGAGSNQPQHF.

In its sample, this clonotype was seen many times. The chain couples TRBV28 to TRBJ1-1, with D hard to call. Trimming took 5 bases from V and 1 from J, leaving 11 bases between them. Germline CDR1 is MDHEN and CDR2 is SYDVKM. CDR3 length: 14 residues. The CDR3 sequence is CASSPGRPNTEAFF. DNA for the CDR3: TGTGCCAGCAGTCCCGGACGACCGAACACTGAAGCTTTCTTT.

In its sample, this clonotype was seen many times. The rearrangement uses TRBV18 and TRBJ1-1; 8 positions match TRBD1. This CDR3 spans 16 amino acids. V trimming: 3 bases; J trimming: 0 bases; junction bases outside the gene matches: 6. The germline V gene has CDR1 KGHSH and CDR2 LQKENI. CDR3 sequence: CASSPKTGALNTEAFF. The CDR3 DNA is TGTGCCAGCTCACCGAAGACAGGGGCGTTGAACACTGAAGCTTTCTTT.

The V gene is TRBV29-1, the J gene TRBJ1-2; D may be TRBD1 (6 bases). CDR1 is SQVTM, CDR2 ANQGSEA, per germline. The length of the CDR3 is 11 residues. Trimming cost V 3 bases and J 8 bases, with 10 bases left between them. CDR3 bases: TGCAGCGTTGATGGGGGGCGAGGCTACACCTTC. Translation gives CSVDGGRGYTF.

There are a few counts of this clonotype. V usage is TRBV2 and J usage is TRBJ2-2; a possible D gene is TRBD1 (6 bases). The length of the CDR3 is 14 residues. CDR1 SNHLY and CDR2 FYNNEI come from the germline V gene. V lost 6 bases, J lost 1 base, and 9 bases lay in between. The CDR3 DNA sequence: TGTGCCAGCAGGCTGACAGGGAACACCGGGGAGCTGTTTTTT. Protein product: CASRLTGNTGELFF.

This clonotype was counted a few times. CDR3 protein: CASSNWLAGVYNEQFF. Written as DNA, the CDR3 is TGTGCCAGCAGCAACTGGCTAGCGGGTGTCTACAATGAGCAGTTCTTC. This chain joins TRBV6-2 or TRBV6-3 and TRBJ2-1, with 8 bases fitting TRBD2. From germline, CDR1 is MNHEY and CDR2 SVGEGT. The CDR3 runs to 16 residues. J gave up 3 bases and V 6 bases, and 10 bases lay outside the gene matches.

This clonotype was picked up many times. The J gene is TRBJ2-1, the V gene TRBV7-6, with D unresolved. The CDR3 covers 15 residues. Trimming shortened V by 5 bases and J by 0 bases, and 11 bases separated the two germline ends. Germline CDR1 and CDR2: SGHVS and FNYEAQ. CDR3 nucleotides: TGTGCCAGCAGCCGACTTCCCGGCTCCTACAATGAGCAGTTCTTC. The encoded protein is CASSRLPGSYNEQFF.

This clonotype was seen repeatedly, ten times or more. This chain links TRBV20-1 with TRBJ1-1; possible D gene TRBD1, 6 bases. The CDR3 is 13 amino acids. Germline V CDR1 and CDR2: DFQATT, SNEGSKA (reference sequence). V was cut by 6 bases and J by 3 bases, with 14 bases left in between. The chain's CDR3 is CSATTGSDTEAFF. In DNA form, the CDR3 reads TGCAGTGCCACGACAGGATCCGACACTGAAGCTTTCTTT.